This T cell receptor beta chain came from a study of T cells in Graves' hyperthyroidism and ophthalmopathy. This clonotype came up a few times. Its antigen is currently unknown. Study-level findings and limits: Blood also showed most of the thyroid clonotypes that were expanded above 0.001.

Patients with uncontrolled infections, other autoimmune diseases, pregnancy or lactation were excluded. RNA transcripts provided the source from which TCR beta CDR3 regions were amplified. HTBI primers were the set used in a first-round RT-PCR of the TCR CDR3. TCRdb passed the multiplex PCR reads through MiXCR, listing each CDR3 protein once. The sample contains approximately 300,000 distinct CDR3 sequences, about a sixth of which appear only once. The sequence was obtained from a woman aged 55-70 years with Graves' ophthalmopathy. Sample: blood.

CDR3: CASSESIHRGQSYTF. The CDR3 nucleotides read TGTGCCAGCAGTGAATCCATTCACAGGGGGCAAAGCTACACCTTC. The chain links TRBV25-1 to TRBJ1-2; 9 positions agree with TRBD1. The germline V gene has CDR1 MGHDK and CDR2 SYGVNS. The CDR3 sequence is 15 residues long. The ends lost 1 base at V and 9 bases at J; junction bases unmatched: 9.